The present T cell receptor beta chain was sequenced within a study of T cell repertoires in cytomegalovirus infection. Study information: CMV infection together with matching HLA type was indicated by public TCR beta signatures.

Per the germline V gene, CDR1 is MGHRA and CDR2 is YSYEKL. Trimming pared 4 bases from V and 5 bases from J, leaving 12 bases between. The CDR3 is made up of 14 amino acids. Whole-study results and caveats: Clonotypes of TCR beta that were HLA-C-restricted and CMV-specific dominated the ex vivo response.

TCRdb reprocessed the reads with MiXCR, giving one entry per CDR3 protein. The table shows about 480,000 distinct CDR3 sequences, with 30% to 40% occurring only once. Of note for this clonotype: Its cognate antigen is unknown.

This receptor was taken from a human donor in good health (CMV status not recorded). Some clones in this sample may be carry-over from other donors' samples. The rearrangement joins TRBV4-1 to TRBJ2-1; D is ambiguous. The sequencing used cultured PBMCs, collected from culture after CMV antigen stimulation. CDR3 protein: CASSPVHLNNEQFF. CDR3 coding DNA: TGCGCCAGCAGCCCAGTCCACTTAAACAATGAGCAGTTCTTC.